Described below is a single T cell receptor beta chain sequence and its context. Its antigen is undetermined. This entry belongs to a study of cytomegalovirus exposure and HLA in healthy donors. Study-level information: Among the 398 donors who were genotyped, about 80% fell in the genetic ancestry cluster that is associated with self-reported Caucasian donors.

Use of 60 Vbeta and 13 Jbeta primers characterized the PCR. Profiled with immunoSEQ multiplex PCR; TCRdb holds only in-frame clones, not every one. The sample lists roughly 190,000 clones; about 87% were seen once. CDR1 and CDR2 (germline): LGHNA, YSLEER. The CDR3 is 17 residues long. Germline trimming cut 1 base from V and 4 bases from J; bases unmatched to any gene: 8. Study findings and constraints: A later analysis reportedly identified an Asian-associated ancestry cluster as carrying fewer N-insertions than the approximately 670-donor mean.

This clonotype was sampled from a man under 40 in good health and CMV-seronegative. The specimen was PBMCs. The V call is TRBV4-3, the J call TRBJ2-1; TRBD2 matches 9 bases. CDR3 amino acids: CASSQASAGGYYNEQFF. The CDR3 bases are TGCGCCAGCAGCCAAGCCTCCGCGGGGGGGTATTACAATGAGCAGTTCTTC.